A selection of T cell receptor beta chains follows, all from one sample in a study of shared clonotypes between healthy human individuals. The protocol was immunoSEQ multiplex PCR, while the TCRdb copy is restricted to in-frame clones and leaves out a portion. The sample records some 1,100,000 clones, around three quarters being singletons. Sample: memory CD4+ T cells from PBMCs. The receptors derive from a man younger than 35 in good health. Some clones in this sample may be carry-over from other donors' samples. Both conserved end residues are part of each CDR3. A D gene is named only where the DNA matches it firmly. A row's size may be missing; if present it is once, few, many or a size class.

>TRBD2|15|.|TRBV5-1|TRBJ2-5
CASSPAAGVQETQYF
TGCGCCAGCAGCCCAGCTGCGGGAGTCCAAGAGACCCAGTACTTC
>.|13|.|TRBV2|TRBJ1-5
CASSPGLDQPQHF
TGTGCCAGCAGCCCAGGGCTCGATCAGCCCCAGCATTTT
>.|13|once|TRBV9|TRBJ2-3
CASSVAIADTQYF
TGTGCCAGCAGCGTAGCTATCGCAGATACGCAGTATTTT
>.|14|.|TRBV5-1|TRBJ2-3
CASSPGRSTDTQYF
TGCGCCAGCAGCCCGGGACGCAGCACAGATACGCAGTATTTT
>.|14|.|TRBV27|TRBJ1-5
CASSFWESGQPQHF
TGTGCCAGCAGTTTTTGGGAATCAGGGCAGCCCCAGCATTTT
>TRBD2|15|.|TRBV4-2|TRBJ2-1
CASSLYRTSANEQFF
TGTGCCAGCAGCCTTTATCGGACTAGCGCTAATGAGCAGTTCTTC
>.|15|.|TRBV5-1|TRBJ2-5
CASSLEGRGTETQYF
TGCGCCAGCAGCTTGGAGGGCAGGGGCACGGAGACCCAGTACTTC
>TRBD1|16|.|TRBV27|TRBJ2-1
CASSVIGQGGGNEQFF
TGTGCCAGCAGTGTGATAGGACAGGGTGGTGGGAATGAGCAGTTCTTC
>TRBD2|15|.|TRBV28|TRBJ2-7
CASSPGVAGSYEQYF
TGTGCCAGCAGTCCCGGGGTAGCGGGCTCCTACGAGCAGTACTTC
>.|14|.|TRBV9|TRBJ2-1
CASSVGLRVDEQFF
TGTGCCAGCAGCGTAGGGCTTCGAGTGGATGAGCAGTTCTTC
>TRBD2|16|.|TRBV5-1|TRBJ2-7
CASSPGFSGSSYEQYF
TGCGCCAGCAGCCCCGGTTTTAGCGGGAGCTCCTACGAGCAGTACTTC
>.|13|few|TRBV6-1|TRBJ2-6
CASGHSGANVLTF
TGTGCCAGCGGCCACTCTGGGGCCAACGTCCTGACTTTC
>.|13|.|TRBV6-1|TRBJ1-5
CASSRDRDQPQHF
TGTGCCAGCAGCCGCGATCGCGATCAGCCCCAGCATTTT
>TRBD2|18|.|TRBV7-6|TRBJ2-7
CASSLILGLAGENYEQYF
TGTGCCAGCAGCTTAATTCTTGGACTAGCGGGAGAAAACTACGAGCAGTACTTC
>.|16|.|TRBV28|TRBJ2-7
CASSSPLASALYEQYF
TGTGCCAGCAGTTCTCCACTAGCCTCGGCGCTCTACGAGCAGTACTTC
>TRBD1|14|.|TRBV11-2|TRBJ1-4
CASSLTGSNEKLFF
TGTGCCAGCAGCTTGACAGGGTCTAATGAAAAACTGTTTTTT
>.|19|.|TRBV15|TRBJ2-6
CATSRDGYSGGTGANVLTF
TGTGCCACCAGCAGAGATGGGTACAGCGGAGGAACTGGGGCCAACGTCCTGACTTTC
>.|14|.|TRBV10-1|TRBJ2-1
CASSDTMGRGAQFF
TGCGCCAGCAGTGATACGATGGGCCGAGGAGCGCAGTTCTTC
>TRBD1|13|.|TRBV5-1|TRBJ1-2
CASSIGGDRGYTF
TGCGCCAGCAGTATAGGGGGCGATCGGGGCTACACCTTC
>.|13|.|TRBV6-5|TRBJ2-7
CASSRSVIGDRYF
TGTGCCAGCAGTCGGAGCGTGATAGGGGATCGGTACTTC
>.|12|.|TRBV7-9|TRBJ2-7
CASSSGIYEQYF
TGTGCCAGCAGCTCAGGGATCTACGAGCAGTACTTC
>TRBD2|17|.|TRBV5-1|TRBJ2-7
CASSLYRLTSGNYEQYF
TGCGCCAGCAGCTTGTACCGACTAACTAGCGGAAATTACGAGCAGTACTTC
>TRBD1|15|.|TRBV6-5|TRBJ2-5
CASSHRDRGLETQYF
TGTGCCAGCAGCCACCGGGACAGGGGGCTAGAGACCCAGTACTTC
>.|14|.|TRBV6-1|TRBJ1-1
CASLPVGARLQAFF
TGTGCCAGCCTTCCAGTCGGGGCCCGACTCCAGGCTTTCTTT
>TRBD1|14|.|TRBV18|TRBJ2-7
CASSPQRGQYEQYF
TGTGCCAGCTCACCGCAGAGGGGGCAGTACGAGCAGTACTTC